These T cell receptor beta chains were read from a single sample in a study of blood T cell repertoires in COVID-19. The protocol was immunoSEQ multiplex PCR, while the TCRdb copy is restricted to in-frame clones and leaves out a portion. The data show 25,000 to 30,000 clones, 89% seen once. Sequencing was done on a sample of peripheral blood. The receptors derive from a human donor in a cohort sampled during active COVID-19. Each CDR3 is given with its conserved first and last residue. A D gene is named only where the DNA matches it firmly. Size is stated for part of the rows, as once, few or many counts, or as a class when the clone is expanded.

V,D,J,size,DNA,CDR3
TRBV5-1,TRBD1,TRBJ1-2,-,TGCGCCAGCAGCGAGATGGACAGGGGGCGAGGCTACACCTTC,CASSEMDRGRGYTF
TRBV4-3,-,TRBJ2-2,-,TGCGCCAGCAGCCAAGCAAAGGGGTTCGCGAACACCGGGGAGCTGTTTTTT,CASSQAKGFANTGELFF
TRBV12-3/TRBV12-4,-,TRBJ2-4,once,TGTGCCAGCAGTTCCCCGGGAGTAAACATTCAGTACTTC,CASSSPGVNIQYF
TRBV29-1,TRBD1,TRBJ1-1,-,TGCAGCGCTGAGGGACAGTCCATGAACACTGAAGCTTTCTTT,CSAEGQSMNTEAFF
TRBV2,TRBD2,TRBJ2-3,-,TGTGCCACCCCGGGAAGCGGGGGCGCCGAAACGCAGTATTTT,CATPGSGGAETQYF
TRBV3-1/TRBV3-2,TRBD2,TRBJ2-2,-,TGTGCCAGCAGCCATGCTAGCGGGGGGCTACACACCGGGGAGCTGTTTTTT,CASSHASGGLHTGELFF
TRBV4-3,-,TRBJ2-3,-,TGCGCCAGCAGCCAAGACGGAGGAGGGGATACGCAGTATTTT,CASSQDGGGDTQYF
TRBV3-1/TRBV3-2,-,TRBJ2-5,-,TGTGCCAGCAGCCAAGATCTTCTAGAAGAGACCCAGTACTTC,CASSQDLLEETQYF
TRBV4-2,TRBD2,TRBJ2-3,-,TGTGCCAGCAGCCAAGATAGGACTAGCGATGGCACAGATACGCAGTATTTT,CASSQDRTSDGTDTQYF
TRBV20-1,-,TRBJ1-5,-,TGCAGTGCCAGTGGGGGCGCCAGAGACTTCAATCAGCCCCAGCATTTT,CSASGGARDFNQPQHF
TRBV15,-,TRBJ1-2,-,TGTGCCACCAGCAGACAGGGGAAATATGGCTACACCTTC,CATSRQGKYGYTF
TRBV4-1,-,TRBJ2-5,-,TGCGCCAGCAGCCAACCCACGGAGGTAGAAGAGACCCAGTACTTC,CASSQPTEVEETQYF
TRBV9,-,TRBJ2-1,-,TGTGCCAGCAGCGTAGATGGCGGCTCCTACAATGAGCAGTTCTTC,CASSVDGGSYNEQFF
TRBV18,TRBD1,TRBJ1-1,-,TGTGCCAGCTCACAGGGGGCGGACACTGAAGCTTTCTTT,CASSQGADTEAFF
TRBV9,-,TRBJ1-6,-,TGTGCCAGCAGCGTAGCGGGGAACAATTCACCCCTCCACTTT,CASSVAGNNSPLHF
TRBV7-8,TRBD2,TRBJ2-7,-,TGCGCCAGCAGCTTGGTTTTAGCGGGGACCTACGAGCAGTACTTC,CASSLVLAGTYEQYF
TRBV20-1,-,TRBJ2-4,once,TGCAGTGCCCATATACGGGACATTCAGTACTTC,CSAHIRDIQYF
TRBV5-1,TRBD2,TRBJ2-1,once,TGCGCCAGCAGCACGACCGGGACTAGCGGGGATGAGCAGTTCTTC,CASSTTGTSGDEQFF
TRBV27,TRBD2,TRBJ2-5,-,TGTGCCAGCCATAGCGGGGGGGTCAGGGAGACCCAGTACTTC,CASHSGGVRETQYF
TRBV6-5,TRBD2,TRBJ2-1,-,TGTGCCAGCAGCGCAGCGGGGGGGACCTACAATGAGCAGTTCTTC,CASSAAGGTYNEQFF
TRBV27,-,TRBJ1-2,-,TGTGCCAGCAGGGACACAGCTAACTATGGCTACACCTTC,CASRDTANYGYTF
TRBV6-5,TRBD1,TRBJ1-2,few,TGTGCCAGCAAACAGGGGAGAGGCTACACCTTC,CASKQGRGYTF
TRBV6-2/TRBV6-3,-,TRBJ1-5,-,TGTGCCAGCAGTTACACCACAAATCAGCCCCAGCATTTT,CASSYTTNQPQHF
TRBV13,TRBD1,TRBJ2-3,-,TGTGCCAGCATTCCGGGACAGGGTTCAGATACGCAGTATTTT,CASIPGQGSDTQYF
TRBV5-1,TRBD1,TRBJ2-5,once,TGCGCCAGCAGCACGGGACAGGGGCGGGAGACCCAGTACTTC,CASSTGQGRETQYF
TRBV3-1/TRBV3-2,-,TRBJ1-4,-,TGTGCCAGCAGCCAAGCGGGGGTTGCTAATGAAAAACTGTTTTTT,CASSQAGVANEKLFF
TRBV7-2,-,TRBJ1-1,-,TGTGCCAGCAGCCCCCACCCCGCGGGCACATGGAACACTGAAGCTTTCTTT,CASSPHPAGTWNTEAFF
TRBV6-5,TRBD1,TRBJ1-5,-,TGTGCCAGCGCAGGGGGTGGCAATCAGCCCCAGCATTTT,CASAGGGNQPQHF
TRBV4-2,TRBD1,TRBJ2-1,once,TGTGCCAGCAGCCGCTACATAAGGGGACAGGGATCCAATGAGCAGTTCTTC,CASSRYIRGQGSNEQFF
TRBV6-5,TRBD1,TRBJ2-7,-,TGTGCCAGCAGTTTCGGACAGGGGACCTACGAGCAGTACTTC,CASSFGQGTYEQYF
TRBV6-2/TRBV6-3,TRBD1,TRBJ1-5,-,TGTGCCAGCAGTGGGACAGGGGGCCTTCAGCCCCAGCATTTT,CASSGTGGLQPQHF
TRBV9,-,TRBJ2-3,-,TGTGCCAGCAGCGTATCGCTCAGGGGGGGCACAGATACGCAGTATTTT,CASSVSLRGGTDTQYF
TRBV23-1,-,TRBJ2-4,once,TGCGCCAGCAGTCGATTAGACAGGAGCTTGGGGATTCAGTACTTC,CASSRLDRSLGIQYF
TRBV10-3,-,TRBJ2-5,-,TGTGCCATCACCCGAGGCGGGACAGAACAAGAGACCCAGTACTTC,CAITRGGTEQETQYF
TRBV6-5,TRBD1,TRBJ1-2,-,TGTGCCAGCAGTAATCGACAGGGTAGATATGGCTACACCTTC,CASSNRQGRYGYTF
TRBV5-1,-,TRBJ1-6,-,TGCGCCAGCAGCTTGTTTGGAGACTCCTATAATTCACCCCTCCACTTT,CASSLFGDSYNSPLHF
TRBV5-6,TRBD1,TRBJ2-5,-,TGTGCCAGCAGCCGTTGGGACAGGGCGACGACCCAGTACTTC,CASSRWDRATTQYF
TRBV27,TRBD1,TRBJ1-6,once,TGTGCCAGCAGTTTATCCGGGACAGTTAATTCACCCCTCCACTTT,CASSLSGTVNSPLHF
TRBV10-3,-,TRBJ2-6,-,TGTGCCATCAACGACAATCAGGGGAGCTCTGGGGCCAACGTCCTGACTTTC,CAINDNQGSSGANVLTF
TRBV27,TRBD1,TRBJ1-1,-,TGTGCCAGCAGTTTATGGACAGGGACCACTGAAGCTTTCTTT,CASSLWTGTTEAFF
TRBV5-6,TRBD1,TRBJ1-2,-,TGTGCCAGCAGCTTGGGACAGGGGGAGTCCTATGGCTACACCTTC,CASSLGQGESYGYTF
TRBV5-1,TRBD2,TRBJ2-3,-,TGCGCCAGCGGCGGACTAGCGGGGTTCGATACGCAGTATTTT,CASGGLAGFDTQYF
TRBV9,-,TRBJ2-3,-,TGTGCCAGCAGCGTACGGATGGGGAGAAGCACAGATACGCAGTATTTT,CASSVRMGRSTDTQYF
TRBV29-1,TRBD2,TRBJ2-1,-,TGCAGCGTTGCTACTAGCGGCAAGCAGTTCTTC,CSVATSGKQFF
TRBV28,-,TRBJ1-1,-,TGTGCCAGCAGCCGCAGCCCGACAGTTGAAGCTTTCTTT,CASSRSPTVEAFF
TRBV19,TRBD1,TRBJ2-7,-,TGTGCCAGTAGTCCCAGGGGGCTGAACGAGCAGTACTTC,CASSPRGLNEQYF
TRBV28,-,TRBJ1-5,-,TGTGCCATCACTGACGGGACACATAGCAATCAGCCCCAGCATTTT,CAITDGTHSNQPQHF
TRBV6-8,-,TRBJ2-3,-,TGTGCCAGCAGTTACTCGTCTCATCCTAGCGAGTGCACAGATACGCAGTATTTT,CASSYSSHPSECTDTQYF
TRBV25-1,TRBD2,TRBJ2-6,-,TGTGCCAGCAGTAAATTTAGCGGGGGGGCGTCTGGGGCCAACGTCCTGACTTTC,CASSKFSGGASGANVLTF
TRBV18,-,TRBJ1-5,-,TGTGCCAGCTCACCAAGGACGGGAGATCAGCCCCAGCATTTT,CASSPRTGDQPQHF
TRBV7-2,-,TRBJ2-5,-,TGTGCCAGCAGCTTAGTTCAGCAAGAGACCCAGTACTTC,CASSLVQQETQYF
TRBV9,-,TRBJ1-6,-,TGTGCCAGCGGGAGGGATCAGAATAATTCACCCCTCCACTTT,CASGRDQNNSPLHF
TRBV7-9,-,TRBJ1-2,-,TGTGCCAGCAGCTTACCGGGGAACTATGGCTACACCTTC,CASSLPGNYGYTF
TRBV5-5,-,TRBJ2-1,-,TGTGCCAGCAGCTTGTTTAAGCCGAATGAGCAGTTCTTC,CASSLFKPNEQFF